The rows below give T cell receptor beta chains drawn from one sample of a study of OX40 agonist ivuxolimab in advanced cancers. This table comes from immunoSEQ multiplex PCR, and its TCRdb copy is limited to in-frame clones, with some not included. The table includes 65,000 or so clones, roughly 80% detected once. Material: CD4+ or CD8+ T cells sorted from blood, obtained in a trial of the OX40 agonist ivuxolimab. The source of these receptors is an adult with an advanced solid tumor such as melanoma, head and neck, liver or kidney cancer. Both conserved end residues are part of each CDR3. The order of the fields is D gene, clone size, J gene, V gene, CDR3 protein, CDR3 DNA. D genes are given only for firm matches. Clone size is not always given. Where it is, it says once, few, many or a class for expanded clones.

- - TRBJ2-3 TRBV7-2 CASSLAGGTDTQYF TGTGCCAGCAGCTTAGCGGGAGGCACAGATACGCAGTATTTT
- - TRBJ2-3 TRBV5-8 CASSLLAGAVTDTQYF TGTGCCAGCAGCCTCCTGGCGGGGGCCGTCACAGATACGCAGTATTTT
TRBD1 - TRBJ1-6 TRBV10-2 CASSQTGYNSPLHF TGCGCCAGCAGTCAGACAGGGTACAATTCACCCCTCCACTTT
- - TRBJ2-7 TRBV5-5 CASSFPRGAGEQYF TGTGCCAGCAGCTTTCCCCGGGGGGCGGGGGAGCAGTACTTC
- - TRBJ2-7 TRBV20-1 CSASPHREQYF TGCAGTGCTAGCCCACACCGGGAGCAGTACTTC
- - TRBJ1-6 TRBV6-1 CASSPPWSANSPLHF TGTGCCAGCAGTCCCCCGTGGTCCGCTAATTCACCCCTCCACTTT
TRBD1 - TRBJ2-1 TRBV5-4 CASSPTGDPRSEQFF TGTGCCAGCAGCCCTACAGGGGACCCCAGGAGTGAGCAGTTCTTC
- - TRBJ2-3 TRBV30 CAWSVRDTQYF TGTGCCTGGAGTGTCAGGGATACGCAGTATTTT
- - TRBJ2-4 TRBV7-2 CASSIVGNIQYF TGTGCCAGCAGTATAGTAGGGAACATTCAGTACTTC
- - TRBJ2-1 TRBV11-2 CASSLLAEGDEQFF TGTGCCAGCAGCTTACTAGCGGAGGGGGATGAGCAGTTCTTC
TRBD2 - TRBJ2-1 TRBV5-1 CASSLVSGGAHGNEQFF TGCGCCAGCAGCTTAGTTAGCGGGGGGGCCCATGGCAATGAGCAGTTCTTC
TRBD1 - TRBJ1-4 TRBV5-4 CASSSQGVTNEKLFF TGTGCCAGCAGCTCGCAGGGGGTAACTAATGAAAAACTGTTTTTT
- many TRBJ1-5 TRBV6-5 CASSQGRGSNQPQHF TGTGCCAGCAGTCAGGGCCGGGGTAGCAATCAGCCCCAGCATTTT
- - TRBJ2-2 TRBV5-1 CASSLGHSLLGELFF TGCGCCAGCAGCTTAGGACACTCGTTACTCGGGGAGCTGTTTTTT
- - TRBJ2-1 TRBV6-5 CASSYLGAINYNEQFF TGTGCCAGCAGTTACCTTGGAGCCATAAACTACAATGAGCAGTTCTTC
- - TRBJ1-2 TRBV27 CASSLSGGANYGYTF TGTGCCAGCAGTTTATCCGGGGGAGCTAACTATGGCTACACCTTC
TRBD1 - TRBJ1-1 TRBV2 CASRAGTGGANTEAFF TGTGCCAGCAGGGCGGGGACAGGGGGGGCGAACACTGAAGCTTTCTTT
- - TRBJ2-1 TRBV7-8 CASSLATVVSFASSYNEQFF TGTGCCAGCAGCTTAGCTACGGTAGTTTCCTTTGCGAGCTCCTACAATGAGCAGTTCTTC
- - TRBJ1-5 TRBV27 CASSYSLTGNQPQHF TGTGCCAGCAGTTATAGTCTCACAGGGAATCAGCCCCAGCATTTT
- - TRBJ2-3 TRBV11-1 CASSPGLFDTQYF TGTGCCAGCAGCCCGGGACTTTTCGATACGCAGTATTTT
- - TRBJ2-2 TRBV5-5 CASSLLFESGELFF TGTGCCAGCAGCTTGTTATTCGAGTCCGGGGAGCTGTTTTTT
- - TRBJ2-3 TRBV30 CAWRGTLTDTQYF TGTGCCTGGAGGGGGACTCTCACAGATACGCAGTATTTT
- - TRBJ1-1 TRBV6-5 CASSYSIGTSGGAFF TGTGCCAGCAGTTACTCGATCGGTACGTCGGGGGGAGCTTTCTTT
TRBD2 - TRBJ2-7 TRBV9 CASSLLAGGSEQYF TGTGCCAGCAGTCTACTAGCGGGAGGGAGCGAGCAGTACTTC
- - TRBJ2-5 TRBV2 CASGSQETQYF TGTGCCAGCGGTTCACAAGAGACCCAGTACTTC
TRBD1 - TRBJ1-1 TRBV5-8 CASSPGTGKSIWVTEAFF TGTGCCAGCAGCCCGGGGACAGGGAAGTCTATATGGGTAACTGAAGCTTTCTTT
- - TRBJ2-3 TRBV5-6 CASRPKDGALEYF TGTGCCAGCAGGCCCAAGGATGGTGCGCTTGAGTATTTT
TRBD1 - TRBJ2-5 TRBV28 CASSRQGTETQYF TGTGCCAGCAGTCGACAGGGTACGGAGACCCAGTACTTC
- - TRBJ1-4 TRBV18 CASSPIRDPNEKLFF TGTGCCAGCTCACCCATCCGGGATCCTAATGAAAAACTGTTTTTT
TRBD1 - TRBJ2-5 TRBV25-1 CASSTGGETQYF TGTGCCAGCAGTACAGGGGGAGAGACCCAGTACTTC
- - TRBJ1-1 TRBV19 CASSILREGTEAFF TGTGCCAGTAGTATATTAAGGGAGGGTACTGAAGCTTTCTTT
- - TRBJ1-6 TRBV11-3 CASSFAQGRSPLHF TGTGCCAGCAGCTTCGCCCAGGGTCGGTCACCCCTCCACTTT
- - TRBJ2-7 TRBV6-6 CASSYQLAVSYEQYF TGTGCCAGCAGTTACCAATTAGCGGTTTCCTACGAGCAGTACTTC
- once TRBJ1-2 TRBV15 CATSRDRNYGYTF TGTGCCACCAGCAGAGACCGAAACTATGGCTACACCTTC
- - TRBJ1-1 TRBV10-1 CASSGSGLNTEAFF TGCGCCAGCAGTGGTTCGGGACTGAACACTGAAGCTTTCTTT
- - TRBJ1-6 TRBV4-3 CASSQEFRGKLSPLHF TGCGCCAGCAGCCAAGAGTTTAGGGGGAAATTGTCACCCCTCCACTTT
- many TRBJ2-3 TRBV6-4 CASSDSNGGTDTQYF TGTGCCAGCAGTGACTCGAATGGGGGCACAGATACGCAGTATTTT
- - TRBJ1-1 TRBV5-1 CASSLGPGNTEAFF TGCGCCAGCAGCTTGGGTCCGGGGAACACTGAAGCTTTCTTT
- - TRBJ2-7 TRBV6-6 CASRPRDTAYEQYF TGTGCCAGCAGACCCCGGGACACCGCCTACGAGCAGTACTTC
TRBD2 - TRBJ2-1 TRBV5-1 CASSTSTSGGAASSYNEQFF TGCGCCAGCAGCACATCGACTAGCGGGGGGGCCGCCTCCTCCTACAATGAGCAGTTCTTC
TRBD2 - TRBJ2-7 TRBV7-6 CASSRGLDSYEQYF TGTGCCAGCAGCCGGGGACTAGACTCCTACGAGCAGTACTTC
- - TRBJ1-6 TRBV10-1 CASSLNRASPLHF TGCGCCAGCAGCTTGAACAGGGCTTCACCCCTCCACTTT
- - TRBJ1-4 TRBV5-4 CASSLGGKLFF TGTGCCAGCAGCTTAGGGGGAAAACTGTTTTTT
- few TRBJ2-2 TRBV9 CASSPRMNTGELFF TGTGCCAGCAGCCCCCGCATGAACACCGGGGAGCTGTTTTTT
- - TRBJ2-5 TRBV5-1 CASSPPGLERETQYF TGCGCCAGCAGCCCGCCCGGCCTAGAGAGGGAGACCCAGTACTTC
TRBD2 - TRBJ2-7 TRBV27 CASSLSRTRSYEQYF TGTGCCAGCAGTTTATCGAGGACTAGATCCTACGAGCAGTACTTC
- - TRBJ1-2 TRBV28 CASGEGSYGYTF TGTGCCAGCGGAGAGGGGAGCTATGGCTACACCTTC